Below, 23 T cell receptor beta chains from the same sample are listed, as sequenced in a study of T-cell reconstitution after alpha-beta-depleted transplantation in children. Preparation of the TCRbeta library used unique molecular identifiers. Each CDR3 protein is one row after TCRdb ran MiXCR on the PCR reads. The table lists roughly 300,000 distinct CDR3 sequences, 11% of them singletons. The sequences come from peripheral blood, collected 180 days after TCRalphabeta/CD19-depleted stem cell transplant. The receptor set was obtained from a male patient between 2 and 10 years old who had a stem cell transplant for chronic granulomatous disease, so the T cells may come from the graft donor.

The sample holds many counts of this clonotype. The chain recombines TRBV29-1 with TRBJ2-1; TRBD1 matches at 10 bases. After removal of 7 bases from V and 2 bases from J, the junction contained 5 bases not matched to a gene. The CDR3 extends over 14 amino acids. Germline values: CDR1 SQVTM, CDR2 ANQGSEA. CDR3 in amino acids: CSGRTGGAYNEQFF. CDR3 DNA: TGCAGCGGGCGGACAGGGGGGGCCTACAATGAGCAGTTCTTC.

Many counts were recorded for this clonotype. The chain combines TRBV18 with TRBJ1-2; a weak D match, TRBD1 (5 bases). V was trimmed by 0 bases and J by 6 bases, leaving 8 bases between them. This CDR3 comprises 13 residues. The germline CDR1 and CDR2 sequences are KGHSH and LQKENI. The CDR3 sequence: CASSPPGGDGYTF. The CDR3 DNA sequence: TGTGCCAGCTCACCACCGGGAGGGGATGGCTACACCTTC.

This clonotype was counted many times. The rearrangement links TRBV29-1 to TRBJ2-3; D could derive from TRBD1 or TRBD2 (5 bases each). V lost 5 bases, J lost 4 bases, and 16 bases lay in between. CDR3 length equals 14 residues. Germline V gives CDR1 SQVTM, CDR2 ANQGSEA. CDR3 sequence: CSVIRSGTADTQYF. Written as DNA, the CDR3 is TGCAGCGTTATTAGGTCAGGGACGGCAGATACGCAGTATTTT.

In this sample, this clonotype turned up many times. The genes are TRBV11-2 and TRBJ2-1; 9 positions match TRBD2. Unmatched junction bases numbered 17, after V lost 5 bases and J lost 0 bases. The CDR3 runs to 20 residues. The V gene's germline CDR1 is SGHAT and CDR2 FQNNGV. In nucleotides, the CDR3 is TGTGCCAGCAGCCGGGGGGTGGGTAGCGGGAGACGAAGCTCCTACAATGAGCAGTTCTTC. This encodes CASSRGVGSGRRSSYNEQFF. Looking up the rest from reference TRBV11-2 and TRBJ2-1 gives the full variable domain: EAGVAQSPRYKIIEKRQSVAFWCNPISGHATLYWYQQILGQGPKLLIQFQNNGVVDDSQLPKDRFSAERLKGVDSTLKIQPAKLEDSAVYLCASSRGVGSGRRSSYNEQFFGPGTRLTVL.

This clonotype was recorded many times. V gene TRBV5-1 combines with J gene TRBJ2-2; D is perhaps TRBD1 (5 bases). The germline V and J ends were trimmed by 3 bases and 4 bases, with 13 bases remaining between them. Germline lookup yields CDR1 SGHRS and CDR2 YFSETQ. The CDR3 contains 15 residues. CDR3 DNA sequence: TGCGCCAGCAGCTCCAGGGCGATGGGCACCGGGGAGCTGTTTTTT. Translating gives CASSSRAMGTGELFF. Together with reference TRBV5-1 and TRBJ2-2, the CDR3 gives the full variable domain: KAGVTQTPRYLIKTRGQQVTLSCSPISGHRSVSWYQQTPGQGLQFLFEYFSETQRNKGNFPGRFSGRQFSNSRSEMNVSTLELGDSALYLCASSSRAMGTGELFFGEGSRLTVL.

This clonotype was counted many times. This rearrangement joins TRBV9 to TRBJ2-7; TRBD2 aligns across 9 bases. J was trimmed by 3 bases and V by 4 bases; bases with no gene match: 5. In germline, CDR1 is SGDLS, CDR2 YYNGEE. The CDR3 extends over 14 amino acids. CDR3 in DNA: TGTGCCAGCAGCCCCCGGACTAGCGACTACGAGCAGTACTTC. The encoded protein is CASSPRTSDYEQYF. Based on the CDR3 plus reference TRBV9 and TRBJ2-7, the full variable domain is DSGVTQTPKHLITATGQRVTLRCSPRSGDLSVYWYQQSLDQGLQFLIQYYNGEERAKGNILERFSAQQFPDLHSELNLSSLELGDSALYFCASSPRTSDYEQYFGPGTRLTVT.

This clonotype has a count of ten or more. The rearrangement links TRBV5-1 to TRBJ2-7; D perhaps matches TRBD2 (6 bases). The CDR3 contains 16 residues. V was cut by 4 bases and J by 2 bases, with 19 bases left in between. Per the germline V gene, CDR1 is SGHRS and CDR2 is YFSETQ. DNA of the CDR3: TGCGCCAGCAGCACCCTTGGAGTCGGGGGAACCTACGAGCAGTACTTC. Translated, it gives CASSTLGVGGTYEQYF.

This clonotype was seen ten or more times. V gene TRBV12-3 or TRBV12-4 combines with J gene TRBJ2-3; 11 bases line up with TRBD2. Trimming removed 3 bases from V and 5 bases from J; junction bases left unmatched: 4. This CDR3 is 15 amino acids long. In nucleotides, the CDR3 is TGTGCCAGCAGTTTGGCTAGCGGGGGGCAAGATACGCAGTATTTT. Its translation is CASSLASGGQDTQYF.

Ten or more counts support this clonotype. J is TRBJ2-1 and V is TRBV5-1, with TRBD1 as a possible D gene (5 bases). Germline-derived CDR1 and CDR2 are SGHRS and YFSETQ. Trimming left V 0 bases short and J 7 bases short, with 11 bases between. This CDR3 is 14 amino acids long. Here the CDR3 reads CASSLEGLGNEQFF. The CDR3 DNA reads TGCGCCAGCAGCTTGGAGGGGTTAGGGAATGAGCAGTTCTTC.

This clonotype has a count of ten or more. V is TRBV7-8 and J is TRBJ2-3; no reliable D call. V shed 3 bases and J shed 1 base, with 5 bases lying between them. CDR1 and CDR2 from the germline V gene are SGHVS and FQNEAQ. There are 13 residues in the CDR3. CDR3 sequence reads: CASSFYGTDTQYF. The CDR3 nucleotides are TGTGCCAGCAGCTTTTACGGCACAGATACGCAGTATTTT.

This clonotype occurred many times. The V call is TRBV5-1, the J call TRBJ1-5; D remains ambiguous. Germline CDR1 is SGHRS and CDR2 is YFSETQ. The V and J ends lost 2 bases and 10 bases respectively, with 4 bases between them. This CDR3 region has 10 residues. As DNA, the CDR3 is TGCGCCAGCAGCTTTCAACCCCAGCATTTT. It translates to CASSFQPQHF.

This clonotype was counted at least ten times. The chain's CDR3 is CASSLRSGGASSYEQYF. Here the CDR3 DNA reads TGTGCCAGCAGCTTGAGGTCAGGGGGTGCGAGCTCCTACGAGCAGTACTTC. The chain joins TRBV5-8 to TRBJ2-7; 7 bases fit TRBD1. Germline V gene lookup returns CDR1 SGHTS and CDR2 YDEGEE. V dropped 1 base and J dropped 0; count of bases not matched to a gene: 10. This CDR3 is 17 amino acids long.

This clonotype was seen many times. This chain joins TRBV7-9 and TRBJ1-4, with TRBD1 as a possible D gene (6 bases). Germline-derived CDR1 and CDR2 are SEHNR and FQNEAQ (reference sequence). The V gene lost 5 bases and the J gene lost 8 bases, with 12 bases spanning the gap. The CDR3 consists of 13 residues. DNA of the CDR3: TGTGCCAGCAGCGCCCAGGGGATCGAAAAACTGTTTTTT. Translated, it gives CASSAQGIEKLFF.

This clonotype was detected a few times. The gene calls are TRBV6-1 and TRBJ2-2, with D tentatively TRBD2 (6 bases). The CDR3 has 15 residues. CDR1 and CDR2 from the germline V gene are MNHNS and SASEGT. With 0 bases removed from V and 4 bases from J, the gap between germline ends came to 9 bases. This CDR3 reads CASSEALGGTGELFF. CDR3 nucleotides: TGTGCCAGCAGTGAAGCGCTGGGGGGCACCGGGGAGCTGTTTTTT.

This clonotype was seen repeatedly, ten times or more. The chain combines TRBV28 with TRBJ2-4; D is undetermined. This CDR3 has 15 residues. The germline V and J ends were trimmed by 2 bases and 0 bases, with 8 bases remaining between them. CDR1 and CDR2 (germline): MDHEN, SYDVKM. CDR3: CASSLVARAKNIQYF. The CDR3 DNA follows: TGTGCCAGCAGTTTAGTTGCCCGAGCCAAAAACATTCAGTACTTC.

In this sample, this clonotype turned up many times. The V gene is TRBV12-3 or TRBV12-4, the J gene TRBJ2-3; D ambiguous. The CDR3 spans 13 residues. Trimming took off 3 bases at V and 4 bases at J, with 8 bases between the two ends. The CDR3 DNA is TGTGCCAGCAGTTTGAGTAGCCCAGATACGCAGTATTTT. Protein: CASSLSSPDTQYF.

This clonotype was counted ten times or more. The V and J genes are TRBV29-1 and TRBJ1-1, with 11 bases fitting TRBD1. Per germline, CDR1 SQVTM and CDR2 ANQGSEA. The CDR3 is 15 residues long. The junction had 9 bases not matched to a gene; V was cut back by 1 base and J by 8 bases. CDR3 nucleotide sequence: TGCAGCGTTGAAGGAATCGGGACAGGGGGTTACGAAGCTTTCTTT. Translation gives CSVEGIGTGGYEAFF. The variable domain in full, with the rest retrieved from reference TRBV29-1 and TRBJ1-1, is SAVISQKPSRDICQRGTSLTIQCQVDSQVTMMFWYRQQPGQSLTLIATANQGSEATYESGFVIDKFPISRPNLTFSTLTVSNMSPEDSSIYLCSVEGIGTGGYEAFFGQGTRLTVV.

There are many counts of this clonotype. V gene TRBV29-1 combines with J gene TRBJ2-3, with D possibly being TRBD2 (6 bases). V was clipped by 3 bases and J by 3 bases, with 10 bases between them. There are 13 residues in the CDR3. Germline-derived CDR1 and CDR2 are SQVTM and ANQGSEA. The CDR3: CSVDRGRTDTQYF. For the CDR3, the DNA is TGCAGCGTTGATCGGGGGAGGACAGATACGCAGTATTTT.

Turning to this clonotype: A single base separates this from a much larger clone, so it may be a read error. The rearrangement links TRBV6-5 to TRBJ2-7; TRBD1 is a possible D gene (6 bases). The V gene's germline CDR1 is MNHEY and CDR2 SVGAGI. The CDR3 runs to 15 residues. V was pared by 2 bases and J by 4 bases, with 15 bases between. CDR3 amino acids: CASSYPIGGRYEQYF. The CDR3 DNA sequence: TGTGCCAGCAGTTACCCGATAGGGGGACGTTACGAGCAGTACTTC.

This clonotype was recorded at least ten times. V usage is TRBV25-1 and J usage is TRBJ2-1; a weak D match, TRBD2 (6 bases). V was cut by 6 bases and J by 8 bases, with 20 bases left in between. This CDR3 has 15 amino acids. The germline V gene has CDR1 MGHDK and CDR2 SYGVNS. CDR3 DNA: TGTGCCAGCAGCTCCCCCACCGGGGGATACCATGAGCAGTTCTTC. Its protein is CASSSPTGGYHEQFF.

This clonotype has at least ten counts. The chain has TRBV7-8 and TRBJ1-1, with D possibly matching TRBD1 (6 bases). V was pared by 5 bases and J by 8 bases, with 15 bases between. This CDR3 contains 13 residues. Germline CDR1 and CDR2: SGHVS and FQNEAQ. In nucleotides, the CDR3 is TGTGCCAGCAGCCCAAAGGGGGGAAACGAAGCTTTCTTT. Its protein product is CASSPKGGNEAFF.

In this sample, this clonotype turned up a few times. The chain recombines TRBV3-1 with TRBJ1-2; no clear D gene. Trimming shortened V by 4 bases and J by 4 bases, and 10 bases separated the two germline ends. Per germline, CDR1 LGHDT and CDR2 YNNKEL (reference sequence). CDR3 length: 13 amino acids. The CDR3 spells CASSPQSIYGYTF. CDR3 in DNA: TGTGCCAGCAGCCCTCAGTCCATCTATGGCTACACCTTC.

This clonotype came up many times. The genes are TRBV9 and TRBJ2-7, with 7 positions matching TRBD2. The CDR3 totals 13 residues. Per germline, CDR1 SGDLS and CDR2 YYNGEE. The J segment lost 3 bases and the V segment lost 2 bases, leaving 2 bases of the junction unmatched. The CDR3 sequence is CASSVGTNYEQYF. In DNA, the CDR3 is TGTGCCAGCAGCGTGGGGACTAACTACGAGCAGTACTTC.